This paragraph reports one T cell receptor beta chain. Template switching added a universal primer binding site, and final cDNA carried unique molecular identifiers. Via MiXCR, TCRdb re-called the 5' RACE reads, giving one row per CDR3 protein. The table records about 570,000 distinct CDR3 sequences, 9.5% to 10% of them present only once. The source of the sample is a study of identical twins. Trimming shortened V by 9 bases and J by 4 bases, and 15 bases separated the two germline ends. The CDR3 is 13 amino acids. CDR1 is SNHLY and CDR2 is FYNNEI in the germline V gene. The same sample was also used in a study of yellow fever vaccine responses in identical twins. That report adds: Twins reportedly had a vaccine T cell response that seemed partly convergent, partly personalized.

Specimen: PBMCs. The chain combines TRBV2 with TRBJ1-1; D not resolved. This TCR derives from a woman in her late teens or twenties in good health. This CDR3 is CARSRSRGTEAFF. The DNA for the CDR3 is TGTGCCAGAAGTCGATCCCGGGGCACTGAAGCTTTCTTT.